A selection of T cell receptor beta chains follows, all from one sample in a study of T cell responses to AZD1222 COVID-19 vaccine. The method was immunoSEQ multiplex PCR; TCRdb's version includes in-frame clones alone and lacks a portion of them. The sample shows approximately 120,000 clones, around 93% of them seen only once. The source was peripheral blood, collected on day 0 of AZD1222 vaccination. All receptors come from an adult in good health. The CDR3 runs from the conserved cysteine through the conserved F or W. D genes are given only for firm matches. Clone size, where shown, is once, few, many, or a class for clones that have expanded.

.,TRBV19,.,TRBJ1-6,CASKQSSYNSPLHF,TGTGCCAGTAAACAGAGCTCCTATAATTCACCCCTCCACTTT
.,TRBV21-1,.,TRBJ2-1,CASSKVEPNNEQFF,TGTGCCAGCAGCAAAGTCGAGCCTAACAATGAGCAGTTCTTC
.,TRBV20-1,.,TRBJ2-3,CSASYGAGTDTQYF,TGCAGTGCTAGTTATGGGGCCGGCACAGATACGCAGTATTTT
.,TRBV7-9,.,TRBJ2-7,CASSPWGYEQYF,TGTGCCAGCAGCCCCTGGGGCTACGAGCAGTACTTC
.,TRBV5-8,.,TRBJ1-1,CASSLSGRMNTEAFF,TGTGCCAGCAGCTTATCGGGACGGATGAACACTGAAGCTTTCTTT
.,TRBV5-6,.,TRBJ1-2,CASSLAVLSGYGYTF,TGTGCCAGCAGCTTGGCTGTTCTTTCAGGGTATGGCTACACCTTC
few,TRBV18,.,TRBJ1-3,CASSTGTAHSGNTIYF,TGTGCCAGCTCTACAGGTACAGCTCACTCTGGAAACACCATATATTTT
.,TRBV7-8,.,TRBJ1-4,CASSHPGGSEKLFF,TGTGCCAGCAGCCACCCCGGCGGTTCTGAAAAACTGTTTTTT
.,TRBV12-5,.,TRBJ1-5,CASGLDTQPQHF,TGTGCTAGTGGTCTAGACACCCAGCCCCAGCATTTT
.,TRBV20-1,TRBD2,TRBJ2-1,CSASAPGLAIYNEQFF,TGCAGTGCTAGTGCTCCGGGACTAGCGATATACAATGAGCAGTTCTTC
.,TRBV10-3,.,TRBJ1-3,CAISAGNTIYF,TGTGCCATCAGTGCCGGAAACACCATATATTTT
.,TRBV5-1,.,TRBJ2-4,CASSLVADPKNIQYF,TGCGCCAGCAGCTTGGTTGCGGATCCCAAAAACATTCAGTACTTC
.,TRBV29-1,.,TRBJ1-4,CSVNLETEYNEKLFF,TGCAGCGTAAACTTAGAGACAGAGTATAATGAAAAACTGTTTTTT
.,TRBV7-9,.,TRBJ1-5,CASSLAGSEHQPQHF,TGTGCCAGCAGCTTGGCGGGCTCAGAACATCAGCCCCAGCATTTT
.,TRBV27,.,TRBJ1-6,CASSLIRGSSYNSPLHF,TGTGCCAGCAGTTTAATTCGGGGGAGCTCCTATAATTCACCCCTCCACTTT
.,TRBV7-9,.,TRBJ1-2,CASSSIEGAGQFYGYTF,TGTGCCAGCAGCTCCATTGAAGGGGCAGGCCAATTCTATGGCTACACCTTC
.,TRBV7-2,.,TRBJ2-3,CASSLVRRAGVSTDTQYF,TGTGCCAGCAGCTTAGTCCGTCGAGCAGGGGTGAGCACAGATACGCAGTATTTT
.,TRBV5-6,TRBD2,TRBJ2-1,CASSRRLTSGRAGEQFF,TGTGCCAGCAGCCGAAGACTGACTAGCGGGAGGGCGGGTGAGCAGTTCTTC
.,TRBV10-3,TRBD1,TRBJ1-2,CAISRQGADGYTF,TGTGCCATCAGCCGACAGGGGGCTGACGGCTACACCTTC
once,TRBV18,.,TRBJ2-2,CASSPPAGELFF,TGTGCCAGCTCACCACCAGCCGGGGAGCTGTTTTTT
once,TRBV9,.,TRBJ2-7,CASSVTWGAGEQYF,TGTGCCAGCAGCGTGACCTGGGGGGCAGGCGAGCAGTACTTC